This TCR beta chain was identified during a study of T cells in Graves' hyperthyroidism and ophthalmopathy. RNA transcripts yielded amplified TCR beta CDR3 regions. A set of HTBI primers served as the primers for a first-round RT-PCR of the TCR CDR3. TCRdb called the multiplex PCR reads again in MiXCR, with one record for every CDR3 protein. Seen here are about 700,000 distinct CDR3 sequences, 12% to 15% observed once, and the top ten hold roughly 10%. CDR1 is GTSNPN, CDR2 SVGIG, per germline (reference sequence). The V end lost 0 bases, the J end lost 12 bases, and 24 bases lay between the germline ends. CDR3 size: 16 residues. A lack of ophthalmopathy progression within 18 months defined stable Graves' hyperthyroidism. Participants, patients aged 18 to 65, had newly diagnosed hyperthyroidism with a duration under 2 months. Overall study results and limits: Most thyroid clonotypes expanded above 0.001 were also detected in blood.

This clonotype has ten or more counts. The antigen is not known. The TCR originated in a woman aged 18 to 35 with Graves' hyperthyroidism. Sequencing used blood. The V and J genes are TRBV30 and TRBJ2-1, with D maybe TRBD2 (6 bases). CDR3 bases: TGTGCCTGGAGTGTAGATACTAGCCGGCGTTCGGTGGGGCAGTTCTTC. It codes for CAWSVDTSRRSVGQFF.